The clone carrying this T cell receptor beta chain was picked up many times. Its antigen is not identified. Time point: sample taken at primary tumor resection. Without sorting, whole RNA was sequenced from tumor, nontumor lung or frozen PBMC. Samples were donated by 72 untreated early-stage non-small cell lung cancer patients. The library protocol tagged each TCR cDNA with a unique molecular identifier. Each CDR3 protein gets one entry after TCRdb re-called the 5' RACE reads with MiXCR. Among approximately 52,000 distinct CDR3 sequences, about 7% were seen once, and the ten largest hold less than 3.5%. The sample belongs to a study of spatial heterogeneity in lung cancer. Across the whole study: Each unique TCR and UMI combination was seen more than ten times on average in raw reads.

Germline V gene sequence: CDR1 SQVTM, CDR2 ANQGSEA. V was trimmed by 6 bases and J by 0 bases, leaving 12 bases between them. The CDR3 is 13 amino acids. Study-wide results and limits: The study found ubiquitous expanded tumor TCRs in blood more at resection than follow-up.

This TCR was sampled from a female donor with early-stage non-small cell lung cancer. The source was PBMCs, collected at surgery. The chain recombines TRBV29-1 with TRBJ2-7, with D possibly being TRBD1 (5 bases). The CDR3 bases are TGCAGCGTAGCGACAGCTAGCTCCTACGAGCAGTACTTC. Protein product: CSVATASSYEQYF.